This T cell receptor beta chain emerged from a study of blood T cells in healthy people across ages. This CDR3 comprises 14 residues. Germline-derived CDR1 and CDR2 are DFQATT and SNEGSKA (reference sequence). V lost 2 bases, J lost 2 bases, and 3 bases stayed unmatched. At least 6 micrograms of total RNA were extracted per sample. The use of a sample-barcoded 5' primer and a J-beta primer mix characterized a second PCR of about 6 to 11 cycles. Each CDR3 protein is one row after TCRdb ran MiXCR on the 5' RACE reads. The sample holds approximately 1,700,000 distinct CDR3 sequences, about two fifths seen once.

The specimen sequenced was blood. This TCR came from a human donor in good health. The rearrangement uses TRBV20-1 and TRBJ2-5, with 9 bases fitting TRBD1. DNA for the CDR3: TGCAGTGCTAGATCCGGGACAGGGCAAGAGACCCAGTACTTC. This translates into CSARSGTGQETQYF.